Below, 2 T cell receptor beta chains from the same sample are listed, as sequenced in a study of beta chain features in type 1 diabetes. Study-wide points: Shorter TCRB CDR3s, moderately but significantly so, marked every one of the four CD4+ subsets in Type 1 diabetes patients.

These receptors are not linked to any known antigen. Expressed TCRB transcripts were sequenced because the entire RNA isolate underwent reverse transcription. Sequencing was performed with immunoSEQ multiplex PCR; in TCRdb, only in-frame clones are kept and a portion is missing. The table lists roughly 730,000 clones, around an eighth of them singletons. Sequencing was performed on naive CD4+ T cells from blood. These TCRs come from a man aged 18 to 30 with type 1 diabetes.

The chain couples TRBV10-3 to TRBJ1-4; 9 bases map to TRBD1. V lost 10 bases, J lost 8 bases, and 11 bases stayed unmatched. Germline CDR1 is ENHRY and CDR2 is SYGVKD. CDR3 length: 14 amino acids. The CDR3 region is CATGAGQGEEKLFF. In nucleotides, the CDR3 is TGTGCCACCGGAGCGGGACAGGGAGAGGAAAAACTGTTTTTT.

This clone occurred a few times. The V and J genes are TRBV30 and TRBJ1-5; no definite D call. Germline loops: CDR1 GTSNPN, CDR2 SVGIG (reference sequence). CDR3 length equals 13 residues. Trimming pared 0 bases from V and 6 bases from J, leaving 9 bases between. The CDR3 nucleotides read TGTGCCTGGAGTGTGGAGGGATTTCAGCCCCAGCATTTT. It translates to CAWSVEGFQPQHF.